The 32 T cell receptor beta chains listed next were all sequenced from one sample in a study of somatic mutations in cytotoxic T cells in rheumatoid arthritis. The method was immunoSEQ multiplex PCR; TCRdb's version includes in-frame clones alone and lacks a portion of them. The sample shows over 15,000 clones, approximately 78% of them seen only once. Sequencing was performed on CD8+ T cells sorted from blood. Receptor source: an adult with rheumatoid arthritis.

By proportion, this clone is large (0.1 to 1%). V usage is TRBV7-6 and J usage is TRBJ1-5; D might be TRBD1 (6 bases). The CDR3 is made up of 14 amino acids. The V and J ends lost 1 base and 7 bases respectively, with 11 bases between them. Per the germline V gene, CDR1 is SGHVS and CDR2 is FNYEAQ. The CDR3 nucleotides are TGTGCCAGCAGCTTAGATCCAGGGGAACAGCCCCAGCATTTT. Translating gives CASSLDPGEQPQHF.

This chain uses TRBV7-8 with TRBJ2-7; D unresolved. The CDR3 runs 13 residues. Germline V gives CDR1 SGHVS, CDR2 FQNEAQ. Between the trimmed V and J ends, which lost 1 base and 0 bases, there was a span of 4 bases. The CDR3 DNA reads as TGTGCCAGCAGCTTAGACGTCTCCTACGAGCAGTACTTC. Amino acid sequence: CASSLDVSYEQYF.

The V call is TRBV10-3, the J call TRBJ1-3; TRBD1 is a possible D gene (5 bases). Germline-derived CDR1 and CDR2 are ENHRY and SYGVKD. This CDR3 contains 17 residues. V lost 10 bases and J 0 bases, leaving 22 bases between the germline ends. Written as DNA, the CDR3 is TGTGCCACCCGGATGTCGATACAGGACCTCTCTGGAAACACCATATATTTT. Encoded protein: CATRMSIQDLSGNTIYF.

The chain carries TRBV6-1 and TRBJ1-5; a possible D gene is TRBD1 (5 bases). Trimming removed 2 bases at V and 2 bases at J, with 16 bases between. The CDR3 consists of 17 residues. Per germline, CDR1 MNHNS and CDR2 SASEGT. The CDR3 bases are TGTGCCAGCAGTGAAAAGGGACCGGCAAAAGGCAATCAGCCCCAGCATTTT. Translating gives CASSEKGPAKGNQPQHF.

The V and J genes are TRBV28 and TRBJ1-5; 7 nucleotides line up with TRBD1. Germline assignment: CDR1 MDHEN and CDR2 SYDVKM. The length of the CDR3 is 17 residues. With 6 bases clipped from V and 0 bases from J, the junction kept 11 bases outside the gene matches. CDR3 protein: CASSRGTDTYSNQPQHF. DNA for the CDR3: TGTGCCAGCAGCCGAGGGACAGACACCTATAGCAATCAGCCCCAGCATTTT.

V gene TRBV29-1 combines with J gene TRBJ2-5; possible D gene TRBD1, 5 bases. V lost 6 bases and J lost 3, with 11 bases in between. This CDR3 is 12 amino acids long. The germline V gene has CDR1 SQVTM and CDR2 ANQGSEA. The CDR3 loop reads CSVATDEETQYF. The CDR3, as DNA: TGCAGCGTCGCGACAGACGAAGAGACCCAGTACTTC.

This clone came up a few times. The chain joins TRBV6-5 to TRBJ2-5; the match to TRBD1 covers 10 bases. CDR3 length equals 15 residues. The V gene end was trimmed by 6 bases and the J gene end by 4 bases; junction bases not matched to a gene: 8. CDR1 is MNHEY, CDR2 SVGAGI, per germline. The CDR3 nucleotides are TGTGCCAGCAGCTCCGGGACAGGGGATTCAGAGACCCAGTACTTC. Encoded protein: CASSSGTGDSETQYF.

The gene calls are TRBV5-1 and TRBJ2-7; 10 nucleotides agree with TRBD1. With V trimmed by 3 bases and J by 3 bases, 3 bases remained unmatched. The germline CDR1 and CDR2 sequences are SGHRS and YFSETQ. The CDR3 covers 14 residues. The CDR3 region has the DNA TGCGCCAGCAGCTACGGGACAGGGGACTACGAGCAGTACTTC. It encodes CASSYGTGDYEQYF.

The CDR3 DNA reads TGTGCCAGCAGGACAGGGGTGGGTGGCTACACCTTC. Translation gives CASRTGVGGYTF. The chain carries TRBV2 and TRBJ1-2, with 8 positions matching TRBD1. The trim removed 6 bases at V and 7 bases at J, leaving 4 bases unmatched. Germline V lookup: CDR1 SNHLY, CDR2 FYNNEI. CDR3 length: 12 residues.

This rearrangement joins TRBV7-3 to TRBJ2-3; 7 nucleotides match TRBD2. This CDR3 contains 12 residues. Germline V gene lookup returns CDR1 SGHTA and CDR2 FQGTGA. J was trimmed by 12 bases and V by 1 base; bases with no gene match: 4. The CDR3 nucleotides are TGTGCCAGCAGCTTAAGTGGGGGGGGACAGTATTTT. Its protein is CASSLSGGGQYF.

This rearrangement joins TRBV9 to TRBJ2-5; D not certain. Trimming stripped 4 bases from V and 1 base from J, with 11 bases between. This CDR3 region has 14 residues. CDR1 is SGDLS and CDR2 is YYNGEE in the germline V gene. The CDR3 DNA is TGTGCCAGCAGCCCCCAATACAGCCAAGAGACCCAGTACTTC. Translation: CASSPQYSQETQYF.

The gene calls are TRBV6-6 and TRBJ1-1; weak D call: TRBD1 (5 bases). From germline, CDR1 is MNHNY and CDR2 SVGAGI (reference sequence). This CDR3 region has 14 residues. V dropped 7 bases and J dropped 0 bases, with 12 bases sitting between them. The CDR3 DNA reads TGTGCCAGCAAGGGAGGGGAACTGAACACTGAAGCTTTCTTT. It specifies CASKGGELNTEAFF.

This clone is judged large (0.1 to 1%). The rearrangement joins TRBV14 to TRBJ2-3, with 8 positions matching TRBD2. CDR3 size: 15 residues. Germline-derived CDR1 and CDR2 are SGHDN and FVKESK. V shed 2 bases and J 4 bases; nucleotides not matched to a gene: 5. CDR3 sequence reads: CASSQIGGAADTQYF. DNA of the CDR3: TGTGCCAGCAGCCAAATCGGGGGGGCCGCAGATACGCAGTATTTT.

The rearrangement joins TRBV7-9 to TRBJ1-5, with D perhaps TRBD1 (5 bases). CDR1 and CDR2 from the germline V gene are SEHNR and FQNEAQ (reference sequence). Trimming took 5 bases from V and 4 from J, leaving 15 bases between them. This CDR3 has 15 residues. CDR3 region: CASSGERQMNQPQHF. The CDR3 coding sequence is TGTGCCAGCAGCGGCGAGCGACAGATGAATCAGCCCCAGCATTTT. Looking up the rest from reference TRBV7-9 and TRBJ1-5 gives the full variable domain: DTGVSQNPRHKITKRGQNVTFRCDPISEHNRLYWYRQTLGQGPEFLTYFQNEAQLEKSRLLSDRFSAERPKGSFSTLEIQRTEQGDSAMYLCASSGERQMNQPQHFGDGTRLSIL.

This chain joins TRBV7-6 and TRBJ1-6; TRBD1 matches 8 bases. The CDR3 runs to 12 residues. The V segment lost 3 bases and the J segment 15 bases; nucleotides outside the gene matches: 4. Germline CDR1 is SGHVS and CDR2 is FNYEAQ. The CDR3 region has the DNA TGTGCCAGCAGCTTGGACAGGGAAGTCCTCCACTTT. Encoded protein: CASSLDREVLHF.

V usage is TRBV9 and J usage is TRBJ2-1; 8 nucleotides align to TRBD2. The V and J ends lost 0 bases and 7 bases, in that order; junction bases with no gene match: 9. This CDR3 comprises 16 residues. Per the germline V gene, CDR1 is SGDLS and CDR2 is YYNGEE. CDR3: CASSVVAGQDQNEQFF. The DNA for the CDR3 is TGTGCCAGCAGCGTAGTAGCGGGGCAAGACCAAAATGAGCAGTTCTTC.

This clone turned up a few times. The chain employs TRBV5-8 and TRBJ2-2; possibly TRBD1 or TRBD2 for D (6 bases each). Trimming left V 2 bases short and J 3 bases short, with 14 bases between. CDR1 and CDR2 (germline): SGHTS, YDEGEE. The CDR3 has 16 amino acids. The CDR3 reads CASSFFGGADTGELFF. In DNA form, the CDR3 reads TGTGCCAGCAGCTTTTTCGGGGGCGCGGACACCGGGGAGCTGTTTTTT.

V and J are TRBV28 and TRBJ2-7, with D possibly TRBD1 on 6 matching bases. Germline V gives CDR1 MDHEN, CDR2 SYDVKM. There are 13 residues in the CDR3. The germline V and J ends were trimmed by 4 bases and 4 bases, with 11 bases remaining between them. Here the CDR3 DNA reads TGTGCCAGCAGTTGGTCCGGACAGTACGAGCAGTACTTC. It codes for CASSWSGQYEQYF.

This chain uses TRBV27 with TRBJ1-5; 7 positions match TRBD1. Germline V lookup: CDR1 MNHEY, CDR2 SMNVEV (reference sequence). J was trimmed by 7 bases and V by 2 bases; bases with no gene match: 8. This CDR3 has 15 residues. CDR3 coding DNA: TGTGCCAGCAGTTTAATGTACAGGGGCAGCCAGCCCCAGCATTTT. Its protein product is CASSLMYRGSQPQHF.

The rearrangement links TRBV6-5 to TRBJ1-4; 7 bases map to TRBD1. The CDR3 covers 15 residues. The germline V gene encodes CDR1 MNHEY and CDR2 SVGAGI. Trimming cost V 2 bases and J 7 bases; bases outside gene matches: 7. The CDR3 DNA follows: TGTGCCAGCAGTTACGCGACAGGGTTGGGTGAAAAACTGTTTTTT. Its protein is CASSYATGLGEKLFF.

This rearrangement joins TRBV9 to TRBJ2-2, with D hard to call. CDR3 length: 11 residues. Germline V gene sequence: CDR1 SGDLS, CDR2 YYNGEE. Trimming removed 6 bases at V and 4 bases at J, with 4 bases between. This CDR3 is CASKSTGELFF. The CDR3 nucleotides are TGTGCCAGCAAGAGCACCGGGGAGCTGTTTTTT.

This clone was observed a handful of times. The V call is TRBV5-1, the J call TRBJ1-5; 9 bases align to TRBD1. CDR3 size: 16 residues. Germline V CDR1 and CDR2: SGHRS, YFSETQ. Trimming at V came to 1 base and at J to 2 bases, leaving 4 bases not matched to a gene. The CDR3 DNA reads TGCGCCAGCAGCTTGACAGGGGGCAAAGGCAATCAGCCCCAGCATTTT. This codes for CASSLTGGKGNQPQHF.

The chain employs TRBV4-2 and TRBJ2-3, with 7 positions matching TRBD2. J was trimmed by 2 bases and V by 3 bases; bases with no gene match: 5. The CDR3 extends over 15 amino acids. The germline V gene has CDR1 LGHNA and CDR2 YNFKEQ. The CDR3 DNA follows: TGTGCCAGCAGCCACTCCGGGACTAACACAGATACGCAGTATTTT. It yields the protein CASSHSGTNTDTQYF.

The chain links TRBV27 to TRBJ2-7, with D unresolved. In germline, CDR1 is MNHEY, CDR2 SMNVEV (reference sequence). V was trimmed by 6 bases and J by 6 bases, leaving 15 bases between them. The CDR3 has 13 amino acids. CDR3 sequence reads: CASSPYSAGEQYF. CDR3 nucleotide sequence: TGTGCCAGCAGCCCCTATTCCGCCGGCGAGCAGTACTTC.

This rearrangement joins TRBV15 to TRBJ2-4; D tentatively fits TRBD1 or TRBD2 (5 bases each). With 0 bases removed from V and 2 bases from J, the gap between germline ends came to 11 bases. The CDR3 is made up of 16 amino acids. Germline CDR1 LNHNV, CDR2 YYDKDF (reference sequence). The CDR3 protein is CATSRDLGESKNIQYF. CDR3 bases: TGTGCCACCAGCAGAGATCTAGGGGAGTCCAAAAACATTCAGTACTTC.

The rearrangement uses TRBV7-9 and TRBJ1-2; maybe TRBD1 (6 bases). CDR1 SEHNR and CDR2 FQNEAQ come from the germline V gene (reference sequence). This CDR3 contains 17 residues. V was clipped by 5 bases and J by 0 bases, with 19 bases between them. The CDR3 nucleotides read TGTGCCAGCAGCGACACCAGGACAGCTACCTCTAACTATGGCTACACCTTC. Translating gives CASSDTRTATSNYGYTF.

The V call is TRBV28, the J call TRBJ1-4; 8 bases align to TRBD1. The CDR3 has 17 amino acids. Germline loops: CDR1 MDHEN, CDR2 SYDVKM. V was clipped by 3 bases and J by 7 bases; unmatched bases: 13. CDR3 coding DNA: TGTGCCAGCAGTTTCCCCGGACAGGGTATTATCCGTGAAAAACTGTTTTTT. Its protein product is CASSFPGQGIIREKLFF. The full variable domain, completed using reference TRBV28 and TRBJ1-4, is DVKVTQSSRYLVKRTGEKVFLECVQDMDHENMFWYRQDPGLGLRLIYFSYDVKMKEKGDIPEGYSVSREKKERFSLILESASTNQTSMYLCASSFPGQGIIREKLFFGSGTQLSVL.

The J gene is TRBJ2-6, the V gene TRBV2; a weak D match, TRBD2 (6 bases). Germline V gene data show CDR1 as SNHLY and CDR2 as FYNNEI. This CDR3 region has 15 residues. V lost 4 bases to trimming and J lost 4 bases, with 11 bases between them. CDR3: CASSGRGSGANVLTF. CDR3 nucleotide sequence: TGTGCCAGCAGTGGGAGGGGTTCCGGGGCCAACGTCCTGACTTTC.

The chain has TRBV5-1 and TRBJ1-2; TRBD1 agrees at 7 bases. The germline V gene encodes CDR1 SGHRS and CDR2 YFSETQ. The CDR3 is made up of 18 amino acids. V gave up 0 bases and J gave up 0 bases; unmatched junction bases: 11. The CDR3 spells CASSLGRQGLQANYGYTF. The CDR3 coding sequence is TGCGCCAGCAGCTTGGGGAGACAGGGACTTCAAGCTAACTATGGCTACACCTTC.

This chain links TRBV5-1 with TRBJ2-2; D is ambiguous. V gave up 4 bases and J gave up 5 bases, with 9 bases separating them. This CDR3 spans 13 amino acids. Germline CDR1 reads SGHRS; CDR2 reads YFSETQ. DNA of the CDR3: TGCGCCAGCAGCGACCGTGGGACCGGGGAGCTGTTTTTT. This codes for CASSDRGTGELFF.

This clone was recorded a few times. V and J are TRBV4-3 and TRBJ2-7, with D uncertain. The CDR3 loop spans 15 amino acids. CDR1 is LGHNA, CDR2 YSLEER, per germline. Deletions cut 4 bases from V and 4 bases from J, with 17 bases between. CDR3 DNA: TGCGCCAGCAGCCCCCGCTCAGGCGGTATGTACGAGCAGTACTTC. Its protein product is CASSPRSGGMYEQYF.

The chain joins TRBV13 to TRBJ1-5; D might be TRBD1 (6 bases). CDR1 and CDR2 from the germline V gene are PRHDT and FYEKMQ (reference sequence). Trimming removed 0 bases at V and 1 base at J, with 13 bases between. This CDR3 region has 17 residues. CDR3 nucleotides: TGTGCCAGCAGCTTAGGCCTCACAGGGATCAGCAATCAGCCCCAGCATTTT. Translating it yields CASSLGLTGISNQPQHF.